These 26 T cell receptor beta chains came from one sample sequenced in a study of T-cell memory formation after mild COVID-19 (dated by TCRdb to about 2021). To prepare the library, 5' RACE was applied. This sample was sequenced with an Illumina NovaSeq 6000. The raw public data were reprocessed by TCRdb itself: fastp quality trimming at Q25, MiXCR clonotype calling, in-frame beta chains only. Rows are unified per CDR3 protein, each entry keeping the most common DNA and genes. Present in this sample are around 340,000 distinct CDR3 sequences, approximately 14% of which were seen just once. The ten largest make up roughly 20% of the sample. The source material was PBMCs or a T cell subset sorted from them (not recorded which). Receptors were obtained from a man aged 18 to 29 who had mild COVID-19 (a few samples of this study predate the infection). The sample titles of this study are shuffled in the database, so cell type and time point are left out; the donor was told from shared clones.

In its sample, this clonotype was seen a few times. CDR3 DNA: TGTGCCAGCAGGCATAGCGGGGGGTACCAAGAGACCCAGTACTTC. Protein product: CASRHSGGYQETQYF. The chain employs TRBV6-5 and TRBJ2-5, with 10 nucleotides matching TRBD2. Losses at the gene ends were 6 bases for V and 0 bases for J; bases not matched to a gene: 4. CDR3 size: 15 residues. Per germline, CDR1 MNHEY and CDR2 SVGAGI.

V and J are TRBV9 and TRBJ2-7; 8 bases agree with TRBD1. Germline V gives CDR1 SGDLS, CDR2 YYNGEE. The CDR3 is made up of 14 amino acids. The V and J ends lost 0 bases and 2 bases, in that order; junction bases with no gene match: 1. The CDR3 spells CASSVGQGTYEQYF. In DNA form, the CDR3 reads TGTGCCAGCAGCGTAGGACAGGGGACCTACGAGCAGTACTTC.

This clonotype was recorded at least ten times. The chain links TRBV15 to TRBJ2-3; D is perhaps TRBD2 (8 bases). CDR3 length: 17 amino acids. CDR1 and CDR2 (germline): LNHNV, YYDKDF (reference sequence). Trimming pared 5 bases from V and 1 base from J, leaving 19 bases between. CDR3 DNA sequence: TGTGCCACCAGCGACCCGGGACTAGGGGGCGGCACAGATACGCAGTATTTT. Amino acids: CATSDPGLGGGTDTQYF.

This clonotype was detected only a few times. CDR3 residues: CASGLAGGRDTQYF. In DNA form, the CDR3 reads TGTGCCAGCGGCCTAGCGGGGGGGCGAGATACGCAGTATTTT. This chain connects TRBV6-6 to TRBJ2-3; 12 bases line up with TRBD2. The CDR3 sequence is 14 residues long. In germline, CDR1 is MNHNY, CDR2 SVGAGI (reference sequence). Germline trimming cut 8 bases from V and 5 bases from J; bases unmatched to any gene: 5.

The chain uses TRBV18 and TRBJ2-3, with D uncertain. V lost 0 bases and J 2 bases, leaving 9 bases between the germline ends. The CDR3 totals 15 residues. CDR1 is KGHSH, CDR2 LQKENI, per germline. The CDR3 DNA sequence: TGTGCCAGCTCACCACCCGGGCGGACCACAGATACGCAGTATTTT. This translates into CASSPPGRTTDTQYF.

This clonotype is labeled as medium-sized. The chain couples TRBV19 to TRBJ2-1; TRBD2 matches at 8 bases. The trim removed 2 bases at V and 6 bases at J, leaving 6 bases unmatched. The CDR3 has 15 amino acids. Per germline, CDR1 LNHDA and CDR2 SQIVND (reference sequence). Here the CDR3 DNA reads TGTGCCAGTAGTATACTGACTAGCGAAGTCAATGAGCAGTTCTTC. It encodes CASSILTSEVNEQFF.

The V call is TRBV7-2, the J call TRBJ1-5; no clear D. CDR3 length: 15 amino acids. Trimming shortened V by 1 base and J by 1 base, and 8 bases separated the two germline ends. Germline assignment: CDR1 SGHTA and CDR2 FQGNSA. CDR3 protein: CASSLVGESNQPQHF. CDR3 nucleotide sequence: TGTGCCAGCAGCTTAGTCGGGGAAAGCAATCAGCCCCAGCATTTT.

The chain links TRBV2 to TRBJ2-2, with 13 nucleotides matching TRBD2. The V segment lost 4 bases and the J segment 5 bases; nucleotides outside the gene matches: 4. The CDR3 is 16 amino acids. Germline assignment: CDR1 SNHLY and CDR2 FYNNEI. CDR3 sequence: CASSVTSGGLTGELFF. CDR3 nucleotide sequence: TGTGCCAGCAGTGTGACTAGCGGGGGGCTGACCGGGGAGCTGTTTTTT.

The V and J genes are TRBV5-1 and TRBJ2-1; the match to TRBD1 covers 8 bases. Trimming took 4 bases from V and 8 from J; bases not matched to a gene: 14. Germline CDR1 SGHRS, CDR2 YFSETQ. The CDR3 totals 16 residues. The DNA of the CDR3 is TGCGCCAGCAGCCGAATGACAGGGGTTGGGTCAGATGAGCAGTTCTTC. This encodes CASSRMTGVGSDEQFF.

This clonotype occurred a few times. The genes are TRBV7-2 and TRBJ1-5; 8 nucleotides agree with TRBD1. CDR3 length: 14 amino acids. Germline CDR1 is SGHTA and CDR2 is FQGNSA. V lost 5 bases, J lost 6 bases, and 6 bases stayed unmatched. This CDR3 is CASSVDRGAQPQHF. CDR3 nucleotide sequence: TGTGCCAGCAGCGTCGACAGGGGAGCTCAGCCCCAGCATTTT.

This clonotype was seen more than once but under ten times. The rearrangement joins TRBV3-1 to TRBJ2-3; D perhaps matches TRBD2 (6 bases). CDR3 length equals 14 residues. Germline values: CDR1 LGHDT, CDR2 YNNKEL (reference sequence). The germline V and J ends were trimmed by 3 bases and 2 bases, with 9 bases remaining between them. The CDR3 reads CASSQGTFTDTQYF. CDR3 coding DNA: TGTGCCAGCAGCCAGGGGACTTTCACAGATACGCAGTATTTT.

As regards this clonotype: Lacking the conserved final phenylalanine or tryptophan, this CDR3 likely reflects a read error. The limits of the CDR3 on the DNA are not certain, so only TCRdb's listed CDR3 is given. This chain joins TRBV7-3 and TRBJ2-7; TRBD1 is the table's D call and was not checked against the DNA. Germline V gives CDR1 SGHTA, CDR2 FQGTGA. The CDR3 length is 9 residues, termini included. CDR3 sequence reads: CASTPYRIT.

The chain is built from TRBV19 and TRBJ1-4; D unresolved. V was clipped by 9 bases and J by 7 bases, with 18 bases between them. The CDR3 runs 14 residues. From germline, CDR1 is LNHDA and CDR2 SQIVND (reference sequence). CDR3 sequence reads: CASCSALAGEKLFF. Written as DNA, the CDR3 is TGTGCCAGCTGCTCGGCCCTGGCGGGTGAAAAACTGTTTTTT. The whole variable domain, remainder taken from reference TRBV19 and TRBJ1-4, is DGGITQSPKYLFRKEGQNVTLSCEQNLNHDAMYWYRQDPGQGLRLIYYSQIVNDFQKGDIAEGYSVSREKKESFPLTVTSAQKNPTAFYLCASCSALAGEKLFFGSGTQLSVL.

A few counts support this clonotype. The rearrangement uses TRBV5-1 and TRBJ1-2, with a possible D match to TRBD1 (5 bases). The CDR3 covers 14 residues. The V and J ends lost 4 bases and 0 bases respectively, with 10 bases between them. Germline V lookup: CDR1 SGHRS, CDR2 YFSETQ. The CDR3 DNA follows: TGCGCCAGCAGCGGGGACGGTACTAACTATGGCTACACCTTC. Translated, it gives CASSGDGTNYGYTF.

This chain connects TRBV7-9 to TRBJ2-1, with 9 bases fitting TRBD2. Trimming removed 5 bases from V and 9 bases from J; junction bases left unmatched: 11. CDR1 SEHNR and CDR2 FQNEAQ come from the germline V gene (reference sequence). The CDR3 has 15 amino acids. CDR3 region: CASSPSSGAGGEQFF. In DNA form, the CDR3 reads TGTGCCAGCAGCCCCTCTAGCGGGGCTGGGGGTGAGCAGTTCTTC.

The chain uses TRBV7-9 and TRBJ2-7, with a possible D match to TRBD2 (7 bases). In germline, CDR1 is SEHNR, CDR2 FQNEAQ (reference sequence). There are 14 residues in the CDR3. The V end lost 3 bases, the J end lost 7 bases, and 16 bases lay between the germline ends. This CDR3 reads CASSFGRGAREQYV. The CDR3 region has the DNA TGTGCCAGCAGCTTCGGCCGGGGGGCGCGGGAGCAGTACGTC.

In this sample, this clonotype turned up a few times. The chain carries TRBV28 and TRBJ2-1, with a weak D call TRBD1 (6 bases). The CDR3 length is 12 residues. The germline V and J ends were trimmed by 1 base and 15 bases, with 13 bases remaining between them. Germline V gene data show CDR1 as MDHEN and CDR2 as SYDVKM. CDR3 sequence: CASSLSTGGPFF. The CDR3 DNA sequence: TGTGCCAGCAGTTTATCGACAGGTGGCCCGTTCTTC.

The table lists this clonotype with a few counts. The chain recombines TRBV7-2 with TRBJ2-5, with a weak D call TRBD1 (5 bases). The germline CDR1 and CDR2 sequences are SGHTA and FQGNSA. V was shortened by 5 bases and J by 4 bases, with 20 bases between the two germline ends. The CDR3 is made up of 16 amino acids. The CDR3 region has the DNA TGTGCCAGCAGCCTCCCCTGGGCAGGGATGGGAGAGACCCAGTACTTC. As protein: CASSLPWAGMGETQYF.

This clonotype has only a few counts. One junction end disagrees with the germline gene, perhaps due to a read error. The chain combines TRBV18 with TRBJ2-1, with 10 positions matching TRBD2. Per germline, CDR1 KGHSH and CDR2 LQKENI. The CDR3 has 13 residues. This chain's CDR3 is CASSPYGLAAPTF. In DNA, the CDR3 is TGTGCCAGCTCACCCTACGGACTAGCGGCACCTACCTTC.

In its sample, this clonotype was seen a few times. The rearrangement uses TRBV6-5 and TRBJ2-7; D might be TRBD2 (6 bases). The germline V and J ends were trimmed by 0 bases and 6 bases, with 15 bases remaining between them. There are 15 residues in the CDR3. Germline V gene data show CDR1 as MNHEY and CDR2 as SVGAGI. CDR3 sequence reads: CASSYSNRGTTEQYF. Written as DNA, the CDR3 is TGTGCCAGCAGTTACTCGAATCGGGGGACCACCGAGCAGTACTTC.

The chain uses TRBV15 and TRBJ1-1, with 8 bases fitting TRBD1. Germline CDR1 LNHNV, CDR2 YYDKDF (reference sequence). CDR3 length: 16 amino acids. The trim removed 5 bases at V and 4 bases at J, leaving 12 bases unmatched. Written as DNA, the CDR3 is TGTGCCACCAGCGGCCAGGGGGCACGTTTAGGCACTGAAGCTTTCTTT. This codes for CATSGQGARLGTEAFF.

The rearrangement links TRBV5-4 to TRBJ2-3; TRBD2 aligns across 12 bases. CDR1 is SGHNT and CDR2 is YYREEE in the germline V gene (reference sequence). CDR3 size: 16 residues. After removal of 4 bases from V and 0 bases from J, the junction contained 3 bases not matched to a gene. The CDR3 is CASSAGTSGSTDTQYF. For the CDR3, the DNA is TGTGCCAGCAGCGCAGGGACTAGCGGGAGCACAGATACGCAGTATTTT. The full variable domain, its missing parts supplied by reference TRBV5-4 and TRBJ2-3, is ETGVTQSPTHLIKTRGQQVTLRCSSQSGHNTVSWYQQALGQGPQFIFQYYREEENGRGNFPPRFSGLQFPNYSSELNVNALELDDSALYLCASSAGTSGSTDTQYFGPGTRLTVL.

The CDR3 sequence is CASSYGQGRISNQPQHF. The CDR3 DNA reads as TGTGCCAGCAGTTATGGCCAGGGGCGGATTAGCAATCAGCCCCAGCATTTT. The chain joins TRBV6-6 to TRBJ1-5; D is possibly TRBD1 (6 bases). V shed 3 bases and J shed 0 bases, with 15 bases lying between them. Germline CDR1 reads MNHNY; CDR2 reads SVGAGI (reference sequence). The length of the CDR3 is 17 residues.

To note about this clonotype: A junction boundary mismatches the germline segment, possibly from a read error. As DNA, the CDR3 is TGCGCCAGCAGCCAGACTCGGGACAGCCGGTTCTTC. Protein: CASSQTRDSRFF. The chain has TRBV4-3 and TRBJ1-2; 7 positions match TRBD1. The CDR3 length is 12 residues. Germline V gene data show CDR1 as LGHNA and CDR2 as YSLEER.

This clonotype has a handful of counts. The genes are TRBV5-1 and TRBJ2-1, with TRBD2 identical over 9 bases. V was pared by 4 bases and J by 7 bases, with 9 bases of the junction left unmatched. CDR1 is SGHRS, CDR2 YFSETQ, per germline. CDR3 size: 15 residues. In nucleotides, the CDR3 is TGCGCCAGCAGCGACCGTGCGGGGGGGTATAATGAGCAGTTCTTC. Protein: CASSDRAGGYNEQFF.

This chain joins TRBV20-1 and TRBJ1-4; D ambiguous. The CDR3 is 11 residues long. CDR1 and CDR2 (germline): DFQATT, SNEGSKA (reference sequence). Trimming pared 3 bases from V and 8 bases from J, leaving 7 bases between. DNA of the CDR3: TGCAGTGCTAGGGACCTGGAAAAACTGTTTTTT. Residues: CSARDLEKLFF.